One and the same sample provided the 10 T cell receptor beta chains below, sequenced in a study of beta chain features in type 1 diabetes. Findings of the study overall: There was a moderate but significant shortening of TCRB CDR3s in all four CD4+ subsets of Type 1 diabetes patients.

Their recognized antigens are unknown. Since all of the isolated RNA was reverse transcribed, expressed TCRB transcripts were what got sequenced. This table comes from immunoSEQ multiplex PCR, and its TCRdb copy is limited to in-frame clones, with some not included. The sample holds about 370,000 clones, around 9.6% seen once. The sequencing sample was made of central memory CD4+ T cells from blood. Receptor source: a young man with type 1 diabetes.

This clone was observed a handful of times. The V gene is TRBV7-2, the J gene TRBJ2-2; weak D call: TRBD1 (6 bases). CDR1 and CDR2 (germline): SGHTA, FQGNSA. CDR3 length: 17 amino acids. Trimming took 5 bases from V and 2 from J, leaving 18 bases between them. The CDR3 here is CASSKQGLYENTGELFF. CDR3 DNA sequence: TGTGCCAGCAGCAAACAGGGTTTATACGAAAACACCGGGGAGCTGTTTTTT.

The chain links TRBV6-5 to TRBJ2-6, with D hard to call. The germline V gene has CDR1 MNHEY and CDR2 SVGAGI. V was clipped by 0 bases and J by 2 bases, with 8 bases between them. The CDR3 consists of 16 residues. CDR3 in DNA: TGTGCCAGCAGTTACTCGAAGGCGGCTGGGGCCAACGTCCTGACTTTC. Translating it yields CASSYSKAAGANVLTF.

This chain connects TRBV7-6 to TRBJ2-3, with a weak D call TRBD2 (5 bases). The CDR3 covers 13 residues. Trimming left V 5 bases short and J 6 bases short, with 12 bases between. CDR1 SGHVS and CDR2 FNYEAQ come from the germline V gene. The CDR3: CASSPPGYDTQYF. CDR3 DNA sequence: TGTGCCAGCAGCCCCCCGGGGTACGATACGCAGTATTTT.

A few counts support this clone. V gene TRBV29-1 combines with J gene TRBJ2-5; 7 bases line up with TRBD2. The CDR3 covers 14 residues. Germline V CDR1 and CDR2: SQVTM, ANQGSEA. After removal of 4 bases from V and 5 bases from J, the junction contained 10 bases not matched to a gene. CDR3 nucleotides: TGCAGCGTTGCCCGGAGCGGGATGGGGGAGACCCAGTACTTC. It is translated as CSVARSGMGETQYF.

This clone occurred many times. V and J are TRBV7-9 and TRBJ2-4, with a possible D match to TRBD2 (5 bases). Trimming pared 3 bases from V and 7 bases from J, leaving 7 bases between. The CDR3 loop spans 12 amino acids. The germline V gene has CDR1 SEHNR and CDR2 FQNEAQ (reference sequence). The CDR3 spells CASSLGVNIQYF. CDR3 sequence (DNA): TGTGCCAGCAGCTTGGGAGTGAACATTCAGTACTTC.

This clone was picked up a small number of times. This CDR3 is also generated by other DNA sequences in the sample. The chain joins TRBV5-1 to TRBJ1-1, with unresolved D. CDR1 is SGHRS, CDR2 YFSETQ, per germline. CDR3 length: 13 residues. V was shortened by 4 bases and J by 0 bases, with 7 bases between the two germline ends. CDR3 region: CASSITVNTEAFF. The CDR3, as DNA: TGCGCCAGCAGCATTACGGTGAACACTGAAGCTTTCTTT.

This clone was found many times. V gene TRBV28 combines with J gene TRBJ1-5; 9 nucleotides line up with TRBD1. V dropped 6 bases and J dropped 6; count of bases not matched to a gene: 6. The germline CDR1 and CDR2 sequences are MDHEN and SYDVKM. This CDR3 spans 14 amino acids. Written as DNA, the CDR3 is TGTGCCAGCAGGATGCCGGGACAGGGTCAGCCCCAGCATTTT. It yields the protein CASRMPGQGQPQHF.

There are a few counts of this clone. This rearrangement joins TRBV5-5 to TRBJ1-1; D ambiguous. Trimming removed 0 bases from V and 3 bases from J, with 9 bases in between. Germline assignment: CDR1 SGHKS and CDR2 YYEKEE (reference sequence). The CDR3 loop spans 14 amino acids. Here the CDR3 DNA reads TGTGCCAGCAGCTTGGGTCCCCCATACACTGAAGCTTTCTTT. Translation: CASSLGPPYTEAFF.

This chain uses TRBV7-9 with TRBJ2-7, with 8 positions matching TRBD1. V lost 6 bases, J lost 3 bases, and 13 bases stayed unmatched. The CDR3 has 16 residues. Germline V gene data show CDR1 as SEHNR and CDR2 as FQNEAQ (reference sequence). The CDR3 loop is CASRFTFGTGDYEQYF. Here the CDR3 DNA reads TGTGCCAGCAGGTTTACCTTCGGGACAGGAGACTACGAGCAGTACTTC.

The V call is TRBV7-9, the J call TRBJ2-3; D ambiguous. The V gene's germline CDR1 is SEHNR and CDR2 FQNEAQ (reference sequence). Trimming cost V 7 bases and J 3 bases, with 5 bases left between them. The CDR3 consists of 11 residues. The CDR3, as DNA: TGTGCCAGCACCATTACAGATACGCAGTATTTT. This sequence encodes CASTITDTQYF.